One and the same sample provided the 26 T cell receptor beta chains below, sequenced in a study of OX40 agonist ivuxolimab in advanced cancers. Sequencing was performed with immunoSEQ multiplex PCR; in TCRdb, only in-frame clones are kept and a portion is missing. Here the sample spans about 21,000 clones, about 83% being singletons. The input for sequencing was CD4+ or CD8+ T cells sorted from blood, taken in a trial of the OX40 agonist ivuxolimab. These receptors were collected from an adult with an advanced solid tumor such as melanoma, head and neck, liver or kidney cancer.

This chain uses TRBV6-5 with TRBJ1-2, with D tentatively TRBD1 (6 bases). The V end was cut by 8 bases, the J end by 4 bases, with 20 bases between. Germline V gene lookup returns CDR1 MNHEY and CDR2 SVGAGI. This CDR3 has 15 amino acids. The CDR3 DNA follows: TGTGCCAGCCGTTTTACCTCAGGGGTCGGCTATGGCTACACCTTC. Amino acid sequence: CASRFTSGVGYGYTF.

V gene TRBV5-6 combines with J gene TRBJ2-1; D ambiguous. The germline V gene encodes CDR1 SGHDT and CDR2 YYEEEE. The V and J ends lost 1 base and 9 bases respectively, with 11 bases between them. The CDR3 runs 13 residues. In nucleotides, the CDR3 is TGTGCCAGCAGCTTGTCATCCTACGGTGAGCAGTTCTTC. Its protein is CASSLSSYGEQFF.

The V call is TRBV6-1, the J call TRBJ2-7, with 7 bases lining up with TRBD1. Germline trimming cut 5 bases from V and 5 bases from J; bases unmatched to any gene: 6. Germline CDR1 MNHNS, CDR2 SASEGT. This CDR3 spans 13 amino acids. CDR3 nucleotides: TGTGCCAGCAGTAGACAGGGTGGCCACGAGCAGTACTTC. Encoded protein: CASSRQGGHEQYF.

The chain couples TRBV12-5 to TRBJ2-7; 9 bases line up with TRBD1. Germline V lookup: CDR1 LGHNT, CDR2 FRNRAP. The CDR3 sequence is 16 residues long. The V segment lost 3 bases and the J segment 3 bases; nucleotides outside the gene matches: 9. This CDR3 is CASGLQGADKIYEQYF. CDR3 in DNA: TGTGCTAGTGGTTTACAGGGGGCGGACAAAATCTACGAGCAGTACTTC.

J is TRBJ1-2 and V is TRBV11-3; TRBD1 is a possible D gene (6 bases). Trimming shortened V by 5 bases and J by 8 bases, and 18 bases separated the two germline ends. CDR1 and CDR2 from the germline V gene are SGHNT and YENEEA. The CDR3 runs 14 residues. CDR3 protein: CASSDKWGGEGYTF. For the CDR3, the DNA is TGTGCCAGCAGCGATAAGTGGGGGGGCGAAGGCTACACCTTC.

As for this clone: This CDR3 is also generated by other DNA sequences in the sample. Written as DNA, the CDR3 is TGTGCCAGCAGTTTAGGGTACGAGCAGTACTTC. The encoded protein is CASSLGYEQYF. The chain joins TRBV28 to TRBJ2-7; D remains ambiguous. CDR1 and CDR2 (germline): MDHEN, SYDVKM. Trimming shortened V by 2 bases and J by 4 bases, and 3 bases separated the two germline ends. This CDR3 has 11 residues.

The chain recombines TRBV29-1 with TRBJ1-1; D unresolved. V was clipped by 3 bases and J by 3 bases, with 11 bases between them. Germline V CDR1 and CDR2: SQVTM, ANQGSEA. The CDR3 extends over 13 amino acids. The CDR3 is CSVDEAGYTEAFF. DNA for the CDR3: TGCAGCGTTGATGAGGCGGGTTACACTGAAGCTTTCTTT.

The genes are TRBV13 and TRBJ2-1; no reliable D call. V was shortened by 4 bases and J by 4 bases, with 14 bases between the two germline ends. Germline CDR1 and CDR2: PRHDT and FYEKMQ (reference sequence). The CDR3 has 15 amino acids. The CDR3 region is CASSSPLWGYNEQFF. The CDR3 region has the DNA TGTGCCAGCAGCTCTCCTCTGTGGGGTTACAATGAGCAGTTCTTC. The full variable domain, rest sourced from reference TRBV13 and TRBJ2-1, is AAGVIQSPRHLIKEKRETATLKCYPIPRHDTVYWYQQGPGQDPQFLISFYEKMQSDKGSIPDRFSAQQFSDYHSELNMSSLELGDSALYFCASSSPLWGYNEQFFGPGTRLTVL.

The chain joins TRBV27 to TRBJ2-5; 7 nucleotides agree with TRBD1. V gave up 5 bases and J gave up 5 bases; unmatched junction bases: 17. Germline loops: CDR1 MNHEY, CDR2 SMNVEV (reference sequence). The CDR3 has 17 amino acids. The CDR3 is CASSPTWTGPTVETQYF. As DNA, the CDR3 is TGTGCCAGCAGTCCTACCTGGACAGGACCGACGGTCGAGACCCAGTACTTC.

The chain carries TRBV27 and TRBJ2-2; D gene unclear. The CDR3 has 15 amino acids. V shed 5 bases and J shed 1 base, with 11 bases lying between them. From germline, CDR1 is MNHEY and CDR2 SMNVEV (reference sequence). The CDR3: CASSEGRLNTGELFF. DNA of the CDR3: TGTGCCAGCAGTGAAGGGCGCCTGAACACCGGGGAGCTGTTTTTT.

The V call is TRBV19, the J call TRBJ1-4; unclear D gene. Germline-derived CDR1 and CDR2 are LNHDA and SQIVND (reference sequence). The CDR3 spans 15 residues. Deletions cut 1 base from V and 0 bases from J, with 6 bases between. The CDR3 protein is CASSIGVATNEKLFF. CDR3 bases: TGTGCCAGTAGTATAGGGGTTGCAACTAATGAAAAACTGTTTTTT.

V gene TRBV14 combines with J gene TRBJ1-1, with TRBD1 matching 12 bases. V lost 4 bases and J lost 0; bases outside the gene matches: 18. CDR1 is SGHDN, CDR2 FVKESK, per germline. This CDR3 region has 21 residues. CDR3: CASSRFPGTGGENPMNTEAFF. The CDR3 DNA reads as TGTGCCAGCAGCCGTTTCCCAGGGACAGGGGGCGAAAACCCAATGAACACTGAAGCTTTCTTT.

This sequence joins TRBV9 and TRBJ2-2, with 11 bases fitting TRBD2. From germline, CDR1 is SGDLS and CDR2 YYNGEE. The V and J ends lost 0 bases and 3 bases, in that order; junction bases with no gene match: 7. The CDR3 runs to 18 residues. In nucleotides, the CDR3 is TGTGCCAGCAGCGTAGAACTAGCGGGGGCTTCGGACACCGGGGAGCTGTTTTTT. This sequence encodes CASSVELAGASDTGELFF.

The chain joins TRBV5-8 to TRBJ1-6, with a tentative D call TRBD1 (6 bases). Germline lookup yields CDR1 SGHTS and CDR2 YDEGEE. V was trimmed by 3 bases and J by 8 bases, leaving 15 bases between them. This CDR3 contains 15 residues. The CDR3, as DNA: TGTGCCAGCAGCTGGAGGGACACTGTGGATTCACCCCTCCACTTT. Its protein is CASSWRDTVDSPLHF.

The chain recombines TRBV7-9 with TRBJ2-7; D is possibly TRBD2 (5 bases). Germline values: CDR1 SEHNR, CDR2 FQNEAQ (reference sequence). The germline V and J ends were trimmed by 5 bases and 10 bases, with 12 bases remaining between them. The CDR3 has 11 amino acids. CDR3 amino acids: CASSRGGEQYF. The DNA for the CDR3 is TGTGCCAGCAGCCGGGGTGGTGAACAGTACTTC.

This chain uses TRBV27 with TRBJ2-5; 9 positions agree with TRBD1. The CDR3 is 15 amino acids. From germline, CDR1 is MNHEY and CDR2 SMNVEV (reference sequence). V lost 4 bases to trimming and J lost 4 bases; unmatched junction nucleotides: 7. In DNA, the CDR3 is TGTGCCAGCAGTTATGACAGGGGGGGAGGAGAGACCCAGTACTTC. Translated, it gives CASSYDRGGGETQYF.

The rearrangement joins TRBV19 to TRBJ1-1; D is perhaps TRBD1 (6 bases). Trimming removed 4 bases from V and 0 bases from J, with 18 bases in between. The CDR3 spans 17 residues. Germline V gene lookup returns CDR1 LNHDA and CDR2 SQIVND (reference sequence). The CDR3 here is CASSSDPREGVNTEAFF. The CDR3 coding sequence is TGTGCCAGTAGTAGCGACCCTAGAGAGGGGGTGAACACTGAAGCTTTCTTT.

The J gene is TRBJ2-7, the V gene TRBV6-1, with D perhaps assigned TRBD1 or TRBD2 (6 bases each). This CDR3 region has 15 residues. V was pared by 7 bases and J by 4 bases, with 20 bases between. CDR1 and CDR2 from the germline V gene are MNHNS and SASEGT. The CDR3 is CASTYFTGGGYEQYF. CDR3 in DNA: TGTGCCAGCACCTATTTTACCGGGGGCGGGTACGAGCAGTACTTC.

The CDR3 DNA is TGTGCCAGCAGCTCCTCTACCCTTGGACTAGCGGGGGGTGAGCAGTTCTTC. As protein: CASSSSTLGLAGGEQFF. The J gene is TRBJ2-1, the V gene TRBV5-4; 14 nucleotides match TRBD2. The CDR3 is made up of 17 amino acids. With 3 bases clipped from V and 9 bases from J, the junction kept 11 bases outside the gene matches. The germline V gene encodes CDR1 SGHNT and CDR2 YYREEE (reference sequence).

The genes are TRBV11-2 and TRBJ1-2, with D hard to call. Germline V gene sequence: CDR1 SGHAT, CDR2 FQNNGV. The length of the CDR3 is 16 residues. Trimming removed 5 bases from V and 0 bases from J, with 16 bases in between. CDR3 in amino acids: CASSQTLTSANYGYTF. The CDR3 DNA follows: TGTGCCAGCAGCCAGACGTTGACATCTGCTAACTATGGCTACACCTTC.

The rearrangement uses TRBV27 and TRBJ2-7; possibly TRBD2 for D (6 bases). V shed 4 bases and J shed 0 bases, with 13 bases lying between them. CDR1 is MNHEY and CDR2 is SMNVEV in the germline V gene (reference sequence). The CDR3 is 15 residues long. CDR3 loop: CASSSRDWSSYEQYF. Here the CDR3 DNA reads TGTGCCAGCAGTTCCCGGGACTGGAGCTCCTACGAGCAGTACTTC.

The chain uses TRBV11-2 and TRBJ1-1, with a tentative D call TRBD1 (6 bases). Germline loops: CDR1 SGHAT, CDR2 FQNNGV. The CDR3 is made up of 15 amino acids. Trimming left V 1 base short and J 3 bases short, with 12 bases between. CDR3 region: CASSLVRGRDTEAFF. The CDR3 region has the DNA TGTGCCAGCAGCTTAGTTCGGGGGCGGGACACTGAAGCTTTCTTT.

The rearrangement joins TRBV10-2 to TRBJ1-1; D possibly corresponds to TRBD1 (5 bases). Germline V gene sequence: CDR1 WSHSY, CDR2 SAAADI. CDR3 length: 13 amino acids. V was trimmed by 5 bases and J by 4 bases, leaving 11 bases between them. The CDR3 coding sequence is TGCGCCAGCAGTCGCGACGGGACCACTGAAGCTTTCTTT. This translates into CASSRDGTTEAFF.

The chain's CDR3 is CASDGPTPGELFF. The CDR3 bases are TGTGCCAGCGACGGGCCAACCCCCGGGGAGCTGTTTTTT. The rearrangement joins TRBV6-1 to TRBJ2-2, with D uncertain. V shed 8 bases and J shed 6 bases, with 13 bases lying between them. Germline lookup yields CDR1 MNHNS and CDR2 SASEGT. The CDR3 totals 13 residues.

J is TRBJ2-3 and V is TRBV18; D not certain. Per germline, CDR1 KGHSH and CDR2 LQKENI. The CDR3 runs 13 residues. The germline V and J ends were trimmed by 2 bases and 5 bases, with 8 bases remaining between them. The CDR3 sequence: CASSPKTIDTQYF. In nucleotides, the CDR3 is TGTGCCAGCTCACCAAAAACCATAGATACGCAGTATTTT.

The V gene is TRBV29-1, the J gene TRBJ2-7, with 7 bases matching TRBD1. The CDR3 consists of 15 residues. Germline V gives CDR1 SQVTM, CDR2 ANQGSEA. With 1 base clipped from V and 4 bases from J, the junction kept 10 bases outside the gene matches. CDR3 region: CSVEASGTAQYEQYF. DNA of the CDR3: TGCAGCGTTGAAGCCTCGGGGACAGCTCAGTACGAGCAGTACTTC.